This T cell receptor beta chain derives from a study of tumor-infiltrating lymphocytes in primary liver carcinoma (dated by TCRdb to about 2017). Context from the whole study: Of the five patients (three men and two women, aged 30 to 69 years), four had hepatocellular carcinoma and one had combined HCC and intrahepatic cholangiocarcinoma. The five patients had tumors of stage T1-T3 N0M0, with maximum diameters ranging from roughly 4.2 to 10 cm. Each sample produced roughly 3.65 to 7.5 million productive TCRbeta reads, and read depth showed no significant difference between tissue types. A total of 35 or so specimens from 5 patients underwent TCRbeta repertoire sequencing, comprising about 25 tumor regions, 5 adjacent noncancerous liver tissues and 5 peripheral blood samples. The study combined TCRbeta repertoire sequencing, expression microarrays and whole-exome sequencing across five regions of each liver tumor, with adjacent normal tissue and blood. Repertoires from technical replicates were highly reproducible, with mean shared-clone rates roughly 0.86 and correlation coefficients above 0.98. To link TCRbeta repertoire diversity to the local molecular phenotype, the approximately 25 tumor region samples were profiled with Agilent mRNA microarrays. On the study overall, not on this receptor specifically: The top 250 clones made up a significantly larger repertoire fraction in tumors than in blood (p = 0.039). Only about 8-24% of top clones were present in all five regions of a tumor, suggesting spatial heterogeneity of tumor-infiltrating T cells. Repertoire overlap was found to be higher between tumor regions (mean roughly 35%) than between tumor-adjacent (around 17%) or tumor-blood (roughly 15%) pairs, consistent with antigen-driven expansion. Because only the TCR beta chain was sequenced and unpaired alpha chains were not captured, true repertoire diversity is likely underestimated. With just four or five patients in the study, the authors point out that the findings should be validated in a larger study. Since the samples were bulk and unsorted, there was no way to compare CD4+ and CD8+ T cell repertoires.

Without any cell sorting, total RNA and DNA were co-extracted from roughly 21-30 mg of bulk tissue using the AllPrep DNA/RNA mini kit. Five patients with histopathologically diagnosed primary liver carcinoma underwent surgical resection in China between late 2015 and March 2016. Chronic HBV infection was present in the patients, and the patients were treatment-naive at sampling. Each tumor was sampled at five spatially separated regions: the superior, inferior, left-lateral and right-lateral poles and the tumor centre. Histological examination found more than 80% viable tumor cells in every tumor sample. Fresh tumor and adjacent tissue pieces were bisected; one half was stored in RNAlater at -80°C, the other sent for histology. CDR1 and CDR2 (SGHVS, FQNEAQ) derive from the germline V gene. The CDR3 numbers 15 residues from cysteine through phenylalanine. The DNA shown is the 45-base CDR3, in frame from base 1.

TCRbeta-specific cDNA was reverse-transcribed from roughly 500 ng total RNA using a constant-region primer and ProtoScript II reverse transcriptase. The TCRbeta libraries were prepared through three rounds of nested multiplex PCR following a slightly modified ARM-PCR procedure. Each of the first two PCR rounds ran for approximately 10 cycles using multiplex TRBV1-TRBV30 forward primers together with a Cbeta reverse primer. Sample barcodes and Illumina adapters were attached in a final 25-cycle PCR using Deep VentR polymerase. Before sequencing, amplicons of 200-500 bp were gel-purified using a QIAquick gel extraction kit. An Illumina HiSeq 2500 was used to sequence the TCRbeta amplicons with 250-bp paired-end reads. On the authors' methods: Trimmomatic v0.33 was used to quality-trim the reads, and FLASH v1.2.11 was used to merge paired reads so that full CDR3 sequences could be recovered. MiGEC v1.2.1b assigned V, D and J germline segments to the rearranged TCRbeta sequences. VDJtools v1.0.0 computed clonotype statistics and Shannon-Wiener diversity indices. To cut down on sampling bias, every analysis after diversity analysis relied on just the 250 most abundant clonotypes from each sample. In TCRdb, the public reads were trimmed at Q25 with fastp and aligned with MiXCR, with productive beta chains retained. Rows with a matching CDR3 protein are joined into one entry that keeps the most common DNA and genes. The V and J calls here are based on TCRdb, not the publication. The sample table holds 90,000 to 110,000 distinct CDR3 sequences, of which roughly 80% were seen once. Under 25% of the sample is held by the ten biggest clonotypes.

With respect to this clonotype: Its cognate antigen has yet to be identified. At one boundary the junction diverges from the germline segment, which might be a read error.

Sequencing input: liver tumor tissue from sampling region 3. The cell subset or site label, read with the paper, signifies: tumor region T3, left-lateral pole. The sequence joins TRBV7-8 to TRBJ2-3, and 8 junctional nucleotides match TRBD2. This clonotype was sampled from a man aged 35 to 55 with primary liver carcinoma and hepatitis B virus infection. The CDR3 amino acid sequence is: CVSSLGLVGENTQYF. The DNA reads as follows: TGTGTCAGCAGCTTGGGACTAGTGGGAGAGAATACGCAGTATTTT.